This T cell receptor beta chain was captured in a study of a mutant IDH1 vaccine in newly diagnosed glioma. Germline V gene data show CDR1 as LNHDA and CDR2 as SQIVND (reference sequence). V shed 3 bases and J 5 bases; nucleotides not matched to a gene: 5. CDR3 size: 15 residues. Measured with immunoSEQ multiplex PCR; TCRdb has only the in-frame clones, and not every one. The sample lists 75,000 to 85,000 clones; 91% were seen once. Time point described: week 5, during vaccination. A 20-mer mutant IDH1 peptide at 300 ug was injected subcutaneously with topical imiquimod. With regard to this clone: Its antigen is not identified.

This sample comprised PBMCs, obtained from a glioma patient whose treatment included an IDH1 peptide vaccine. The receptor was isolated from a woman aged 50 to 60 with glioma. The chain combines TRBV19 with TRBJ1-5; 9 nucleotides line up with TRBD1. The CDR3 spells CASSMEQGAYQPQHF. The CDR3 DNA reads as TGTGCCAGTAGTATGGAACAGGGGGCATATCAGCCCCAGCATTTT.